A single sample is the source of the 6 T cell receptor beta chains below, sequenced in a study of T cells in Graves' hyperthyroidism and ophthalmopathy. Template material for amplifying TCR beta CDR3 regions consisted of RNA transcripts. When the TCR CDR3 underwent first-round RT-PCR, the HTBI primer set was used. TCRdb re-analysed the multiplex PCR reads in MiXCR, keeping a single row per CDR3 protein. The sample has hundreds of thousands of distinct CDR3 sequences, 15% to 18% seen once. Sequenced input: blood. These receptors all stem from a woman between 18 and 30 years old with Graves' hyperthyroidism.

This chain connects TRBV7-9 to TRBJ2-5; D is unresolved. The CDR3 is made up of 15 amino acids. The germline gives CDR1 SEHNR, CDR2 FQNEAQ (reference sequence). V dropped 5 bases and J dropped 5 bases, with 18 bases sitting between them. The CDR3 sequence: CASSQKWTDQETQYF. The CDR3 DNA reads TGTGCCAGCAGCCAAAAATGGACGGATCAGGAGACCCAGTACTTC.

The J gene is TRBJ1-1, the V gene TRBV6-2 or TRBV6-3; unclear D gene. V lost 8 bases and J 0 bases, leaving 10 bases between the germline ends. Germline V lookup: CDR1 MNHEY, CDR2 SVGEGT. This CDR3 contains 13 residues. CDR3 sequence: CASSDIMNTEAFF. CDR3 nucleotide sequence: TGTGCCAGCTCAGATATCATGAACACTGAAGCTTTCTTT.

This clonotype was picked up many times. CDR3 sequence: CASSPRGDSSTGELFF. The DNA for the CDR3 is TGTGCCAGCTCACCACGGGGGGACTCATCGACCGGGGAGCTGTTTTTT. The rearrangement joins TRBV18 to TRBJ2-2, with D tentatively TRBD2 (6 bases). Per the germline V gene, CDR1 is KGHSH and CDR2 is LQKENI. This CDR3 spans 16 amino acids. Trimming took off 1 base at V and 5 bases at J, with 14 bases between the two ends.

The gene calls are TRBV7-3 and TRBJ2-5; 7 nucleotides align to TRBD2. J was trimmed by 5 bases and V by 5 bases; bases with no gene match: 11. This CDR3 has 15 residues. From germline, CDR1 is SGHTA and CDR2 FQGTGA. CDR3 coding DNA: TGTGCCAGCAGCCCCGGCGGGGCGGGGGTGGAGACCCAGTACTTC. It translates to CASSPGGAGVETQYF.

In its sample, this clonotype was seen many times. The gene calls are TRBV20-1 and TRBJ2-3, with TRBD2 matching over 7 bases. V shed 3 bases, J shed 2 bases, and the junction held 8 bases outside the gene matches. CDR3 length: 15 residues. Germline V gene lookup returns CDR1 DFQATT and CDR2 SNEGSKA (reference sequence). CDR3 nucleotide sequence: TGCAGTGCTAGGGTAGCGGGCACTAACACAGATACGCAGTATTTT. Its protein product is CSARVAGTNTDTQYF.

This chain joins TRBV28 and TRBJ1-3, with TRBD1 as a possible D gene (6 bases). The CDR3 loop spans 14 amino acids. The V and J ends lost 1 base and 4 bases respectively, with 8 bases between them. Per the germline V gene, CDR1 is MDHEN and CDR2 is SYDVKM. The CDR3 is CASSLSGVGNTIYF. The CDR3 coding sequence is TGTGCCAGCAGTTTATCAGGGGTAGGAAACACCATATATTTT.